A single sample is the source of the 32 T cell receptor beta chains below, sequenced in a study of OX40 agonist ivuxolimab in advanced cancers. The library relied on the immunoSEQ multiplex PCR assay. TCRdb carries this immuneACCESS record with in-frame sequences only. Its versions omit some clonotypes, under half of them owing to an unresolved V gene in the studies checked, with the rest unexplained. The sample yields 90,000 or so clones; about 83% were counted once. The top ten constitute around 1.5% of the sample. The sample consisted of CD4+ or CD8+ T cells sorted from blood, taken in a trial of the OX40 agonist ivuxolimab. Receptors originate from an adult with an advanced solid tumor such as melanoma, head and neck, liver or kidney cancer.

This chain links TRBV27 with TRBJ1-1; D is uncertain. Deletions cut 2 bases from V and 4 bases from J, with 11 bases between. The V gene's germline CDR1 is MNHEY and CDR2 SMNVEV (reference sequence). The CDR3 sequence is 14 residues long. The CDR3 coding sequence is TGTGCCAGCAGTTTACAGGCGTTGGGCACTGAAGCTTTCTTT. Its protein product is CASSLQALGTEAFF.

The chain links TRBV21-1 to TRBJ2-3; TRBD2, the table's D call, lacks a check against the DNA. TRBV21-1 is shown as a pseudogene. This CDR3 comprises 19 residues. DNA for the CDR3: TGTGCCAGCAGCAAAGCTCAGCGGGGGGCCAATTCTAGCACAGATACGCAGTATTTT. It yields the protein CASSKAQRGANSSTDTQYF.

The V and J genes are TRBV6-4 and TRBJ1-5; TRBD1 agrees at 7 bases. The CDR3 contains 15 residues. Trimming removed 2 bases from V and 4 bases from J; junction bases left unmatched: 5. Germline CDR1 MRHNA, CDR2 SNTAGT. The CDR3 bases are TGTGCCAGCAGTGACCCGACAGGGCCGAATCAGCCCCAGCATTTT. Translated, it gives CASSDPTGPNQPQHF.

Details on this clone: A junction end diverges from the germline sequence, so it may reflect a read error. The rearrangement uses TRBV7-2 and TRBJ2-3, with TRBD2 matching over 9 bases. Germline values: CDR1 SGHTA, CDR2 FQGNSA. This CDR3 region has 15 residues. In DNA, the CDR3 is TGTGCCAGCAGCCTAGCTAGCGGGACCACAGATACGCAGTATTTT. This encodes CASSLASGTTDTQYF.

The CDR3 sequence: CASSMATDRVPLYNEQFF. DNA for the CDR3: TGTGCCAGCTCAATGGCGACGGACAGGGTGCCCTTATACAATGAGCAGTTCTTC. J is TRBJ2-1 and V is TRBV18; 8 bases are a match to TRBD1. There are 18 residues in the CDR3. The V segment lost 5 bases and the J segment 4 bases; nucleotides outside the gene matches: 16. Germline V gives CDR1 KGHSH, CDR2 LQKENI.

This sequence joins TRBV2 and TRBJ2-1; 10 bases are shared with TRBD2. The V gene end was trimmed by 6 bases and the J gene end by 6 bases; junction bases not matched to a gene: 2. The germline CDR1 and CDR2 sequences are SNHLY and FYNNEI. The CDR3 is made up of 13 amino acids. CDR3 nucleotides: TGTGCCAGCAGCGGACTAGCGGCCAATGAGCAGTTCTTC. Translating it yields CASSGLAANEQFF.

This clone was seen a single time. The V call is TRBV27, the J call TRBJ2-7; D gene unclear. The germline V gene encodes CDR1 MNHEY and CDR2 SMNVEV (reference sequence). The V end lost 6 bases, the J end lost 2 bases, and 14 bases lay between the germline ends. This CDR3 contains 14 residues. The DNA of the CDR3 is TGTGCCAGCAGCCTGGTGGGTGGCGCCTACGAGCAGTACTTC. Translation: CASSLVGGAYEQYF.

The rearrangement joins TRBV7-9 to TRBJ2-5, with 8 bases matching TRBD2. J gave up 5 bases and V 2 bases, and 10 bases lay outside the gene matches. Looked up from germline, CDR1 is SEHNR and CDR2 is FQNEAQ (reference sequence). The CDR3 runs 16 residues. The CDR3 sequence is CASSLRIGRAGETQYF. In nucleotides, the CDR3 is TGTGCCAGCAGCTTAAGGATCGGGAGGGCCGGGGAGACCCAGTACTTC.

This chain connects TRBV19 to TRBJ1-2, with a weak D call TRBD1 (5 bases). The CDR3 length is 14 residues. Deletions cut 4 bases from V and 2 bases from J, with 11 bases between. In germline, CDR1 is LNHDA, CDR2 SQIVND (reference sequence). CDR3 sequence (DNA): TGTGCCAGTAGTACTACGGGGGAAAACTATGGCTACACCTTC. It yields the protein CASSTTGENYGYTF.

The chain uses TRBV29-1 and TRBJ2-5; D may be TRBD2 (5 bases). Per germline, CDR1 SQVTM and CDR2 ANQGSEA. V was shortened by 6 bases and J by 2 bases, with 7 bases between the two germline ends. This CDR3 has 11 amino acids. The CDR3 DNA sequence: TGCAGCGTCGGGGTACAAGAGACCCAGTACTTC. Translating gives CSVGVQETQYF.

The V gene is TRBV2, the J gene TRBJ2-3, with D perhaps TRBD2 (5 bases). V was shortened by 1 base and J by 2 bases, with 10 bases between the two germline ends. The CDR3 is 15 amino acids. CDR1 is SNHLY, CDR2 FYNNEI, per germline. CDR3 sequence reads: CASSEGFGNTDTQYF. The CDR3 nucleotides read TGTGCCAGCAGTGAAGGTTTCGGGAACACAGATACGCAGTATTTT. Variable domain in full (rest from reference TRBV2 and TRBJ2-3): EPEVTQTPSHQVTQMGQEVILRCVPISNHLYFYWYRQILGQKVEFLVSFYNNEISEKSEIFDDQFSVERPDGSNFTLKIRSTKLEDSAMYFCASSEGFGNTDTQYFGPGTRLTVL.

This sequence joins TRBV7-2 and TRBJ2-1; weak D call: TRBD1 (5 bases). Germline V gene data show CDR1 as SGHTA and CDR2 as FQGNSA. The CDR3 is made up of 11 amino acids. Trimming left V 5 bases short and J 14 bases short, with 13 bases between. DNA of the CDR3: TGTGCCAGCAGCATTGGGGCAGGGAAGTTCTTC. Its translation is CASSIGAGKFF.

The rearrangement links TRBV29-1 to TRBJ1-1; D uncertain. The CDR3 consists of 11 residues. V was shortened by 3 bases and J by 7 bases, with 9 bases between the two germline ends. Germline CDR1 and CDR2: SQVTM and ANQGSEA. The DNA for the CDR3 is TGCAGCGTTGAGGGTTCTAATGAAGCTTTCTTT. It is translated as CSVEGSNEAFF.

The chain employs TRBV5-6 and TRBJ2-5; 11 bases are a match to TRBD1. J was trimmed by 4 bases and V by 4 bases; bases with no gene match: 6. Germline V CDR1 and CDR2: SGHDT, YYEEEE. The CDR3 contains 15 residues. CDR3 sequence (DNA): TGTGCCAGCAGCCCGGGGACAGGGGGTGGAGAGACCCAGTACTTC. Residues: CASSPGTGGGETQYF.

The chain employs TRBV29-1 and TRBJ2-2; D possibly corresponds to TRBD2 (5 bases). In germline, CDR1 is SQVTM, CDR2 ANQGSEA. The CDR3 length is 13 residues. Trimming removed 0 bases at V and 7 bases at J, with 9 bases between. The CDR3 is CSVEELGSGELFF. The CDR3 coding sequence is TGCAGCGTTGAAGAACTAGGGAGCGGGGAGCTGTTTTTT.

CDR3: CASSTGVYEQYF. The CDR3 region has the DNA TGTGCCAGCTCAACGGGGGTCTACGAGCAGTACTTC. The V call is TRBV18, the J call TRBJ2-7; the D gene is possibly TRBD2 (6 bases). V was pared by 5 bases and J by 3 bases, with 8 bases between. This CDR3 is built from 12 residues. Per germline, CDR1 KGHSH and CDR2 LQKENI.

The V call is TRBV7-2, the J call TRBJ1-1; tentatively, D is TRBD1 (5 bases). Trimming left V 5 bases short and J 4 bases short, with 17 bases between. Germline CDR1 is SGHTA and CDR2 is FQGNSA. The CDR3 sequence is 15 residues long. The CDR3 sequence is CASSPRRGEGTEAFF. DNA of the CDR3: TGTGCCAGCAGCCCTCGGAGAGGGGAAGGCACTGAAGCTTTCTTT. The full variable domain, with the rest looked up from reference TRBV7-2 and TRBJ1-1, is GAGVSQSPSNKVTEKGKDVELRCDPISGHTALYWYRQSLGQGLEFLIYFQGNSAPDKSGLPSDRFSAERTGGSVSTLTIQRTQQEDSAVYLCASSPRRGEGTEAFFGQGTRLTVV.

In DNA, the CDR3 is TGTGCCAGCAGCTTGGCGCCCGGCTCGAAAGACACCTTC. Translation: CASSLAPGSKDTF. The chain links TRBV5-6 to TRBJ1-2; D gene unclear. This CDR3 spans 13 amino acids. Trimming took 0 bases from V and 12 from J, leaving 15 bases between them. Germline V gene sequence: CDR1 SGHDT, CDR2 YYEEEE.

The chain employs TRBV7-8 and TRBJ2-3, with 7 bases matching TRBD2. CDR1 SGHVS and CDR2 FQNEAQ come from the germline V gene. This CDR3 is 16 amino acids long. V was clipped by 5 bases and J by 0 bases; unmatched bases: 8. The CDR3 protein is CASSPRLARSTDTQYF. CDR3 bases: TGTGCCAGCAGCCCGAGACTAGCACGTAGCACAGATACGCAGTATTTT.

This rearrangement joins TRBV27 to TRBJ2-1; 10 bases are shared with TRBD2. Germline assignment: CDR1 MNHEY and CDR2 SMNVEV (reference sequence). The J segment lost 0 bases and the V segment lost 2 bases, leaving 13 bases of the junction unmatched. The CDR3 consists of 20 residues. CDR3 sequence: CASSLVTGLAGVTSYNEQFF. As DNA, the CDR3 is TGTGCCAGCAGTTTAGTAACAGGGCTAGCGGGAGTGACCTCCTACAATGAGCAGTTCTTC.

The chain links TRBV6-1 to TRBJ2-6; D possibly corresponds to TRBD2 (5 bases). CDR3 length: 15 amino acids. V was pared by 10 bases and J by 0 bases, with 13 bases between. The germline CDR1 and CDR2 sequences are MNHNS and SASEGT. CDR3 bases: TGTGCCATCAGGACGGGAACCTCTGGGGCCAACGTCCTGACTTTC. It is translated as CAIRTGTSGANVLTF.

The rearrangement links TRBV6-6 to TRBJ1-4, with D possibly being TRBD1 (6 bases). This CDR3 is 12 amino acids long. Per germline, CDR1 MNHNY and CDR2 SVGAGI (reference sequence). The germline V and J ends were trimmed by 8 bases and 5 bases, with 9 bases remaining between them. The CDR3: CASCQGNEKLFF. DNA for the CDR3: TGTGCCAGCTGCCAGGGGAATGAAAAACTGTTTTTT.

The rearrangement links TRBV27 to TRBJ2-5; perhaps TRBD1 as D (6 bases). The CDR3 contains 15 residues. Trimming shortened V by 3 bases and J by 7 bases, and 18 bases separated the two germline ends. In germline, CDR1 is MNHEY, CDR2 SMNVEV (reference sequence). CDR3 DNA: TGTGCCAGCAGTTTCAATTCCGGGGCCAGGGGGACCCAGTACTTC. Protein: CASSFNSGARGTQYF.

This clone is a singleton in its sample. The J gene is TRBJ2-5, the V gene TRBV6-5; D unclear. The germline V and J ends were trimmed by 7 bases and 5 bases, with 11 bases remaining between them. Per the germline V gene, CDR1 is MNHEY and CDR2 is SVGAGI. This CDR3 comprises 12 residues. CDR3 nucleotide sequence: TGTGCCAGCAACAACGCGTGGGAGACCCAGTACTTC. It is translated as CASNNAWETQYF.

This chain links TRBV2 with TRBJ2-5, with unresolved D. CDR3 length: 14 residues. V was trimmed by 0 bases and J by 3 bases, leaving 8 bases between them. The germline V gene has CDR1 SNHLY and CDR2 FYNNEI. In nucleotides, the CDR3 is TGTGCCAGCAGTGAAGCGGACGGTGAAGAGACCCAGTACTTC. Protein product: CASSEADGEETQYF.

This chain links TRBV4-3 with TRBJ1-6; 7 positions match TRBD1. Germline CDR1 reads LGHNA; CDR2 reads YSLEER. After removal of 4 bases from V and 7 bases from J, the junction contained 10 bases not matched to a gene. The CDR3 has 16 residues. CDR3 loop: CASSRDRADKNSPLHF. The CDR3 DNA is TGCGCCAGCAGCCGTGACAGGGCGGACAAGAATTCACCCCTCCACTTT.

This chain uses TRBV4-1 with TRBJ2-2, with 12 bases aligning to TRBD2. The CDR3 covers 16 residues. Losses at the gene ends were 3 bases for V and 9 bases for J; bases not matched to a gene: 8. The germline V gene encodes CDR1 MGHRA and CDR2 YSYEKL. This CDR3 is CASSQPLAGGPRELFF. CDR3 DNA: TGCGCCAGCAGCCAGCCTCTAGCGGGAGGGCCACGGGAGCTGTTTTTT.

This rearrangement joins TRBV5-1 to TRBJ1-1, with D unresolved. From germline, CDR1 is SGHRS and CDR2 YFSETQ. The germline V and J ends were trimmed by 0 bases and 4 bases, with 10 bases remaining between them. The CDR3 is 14 amino acids. The DNA for the CDR3 is TGCGCCAGCAGCTTGGGGGGTACGGGCACTGAAGCTTTCTTT. This codes for CASSLGGTGTEAFF. The full variable domain, its missing parts supplied by reference TRBV5-1 and TRBJ1-1, is KAGVTQTPRYLIKTRGQQVTLSCSPISGHRSVSWYQQTPGQGLQFLFEYFSETQRNKGNFPGRFSGRQFSNSRSEMNVSTLELGDSALYLCASSLGGTGTEAFFGQGTRLTVV.

V gene TRBV5-6 combines with J gene TRBJ2-1; D gene uncertain. Looked up from germline, CDR1 is SGHDT and CDR2 is YYEEEE. V gave up 4 bases and J gave up 0 bases, with 11 bases separating them. The CDR3 length is 15 residues. CDR3 sequence reads: CASSADGGSYNEQFF. In DNA form, the CDR3 reads TGTGCCAGCAGCGCGGACGGTGGCTCCTACAATGAGCAGTTCTTC. Based on the CDR3 plus reference TRBV5-6 and TRBJ2-1, the full variable domain is DAGVTQSPTHLIKTRGQQVTLRCSPKSGHDTVSWYQQALGQGPQFIFQYYEEEERQRGNFPDRFSGHQFPNYSSELNVNALLLGDSALYLCASSADGGSYNEQFFGPGTRLTVL.

This clone was seen a single time. The chain links TRBV6-1 to TRBJ1-6; D is unresolved. Germline CDR1 and CDR2: MNHNS and SASEGT. V was pared by 2 bases and J by 6 bases, with 17 bases between. The CDR3 is 17 residues long. CDR3 in DNA: TGTGCCAGCAGTGAACGGAGAACCGGGGTTAGTAATTCACCCCTCCACTTT. Its translation is CASSERRTGVSNSPLHF.

CDR3 bases: TGTGCCAGCAGCATCGGGAGGGGCGGGGGAGCTTTCTTT. Its protein is CASSIGRGGGAFF. The chain employs TRBV14 and TRBJ1-1; weak D call: TRBD1 (5 bases). The germline V gene has CDR1 SGHDN and CDR2 FVKESK. The length of the CDR3 is 13 residues. Trimming removed 5 bases from V and 10 bases from J, with 17 bases in between.

This clone was seen many times. V gene TRBV15 combines with J gene TRBJ2-1; weak D call: TRBD2 (6 bases). The CDR3 has 16 amino acids. Germline V gene sequence: CDR1 LNHNV, CDR2 YYDKDF (reference sequence). Deletions cut 1 base from V and 8 bases from J, with 18 bases between. CDR3 sequence reads: CATSRAGEVSRYEQFF. CDR3 bases: TGTGCCACCAGCAGAGCGGGAGAGGTGTCTAGGTATGAGCAGTTCTTC.